These 15 T cell receptor beta chains came from one sample sequenced in a study of T cells in Graves' hyperthyroidism and ophthalmopathy. The CDR3 regions of TCR beta were amplified from RNA transcripts. HTBI primers were used for first-round RT-PCR of the TCR CDR3. TCRdb reanalysed the multiplex PCR reads using MiXCR and keeps one entry per CDR3 protein. The table lists around 720,000 distinct CDR3 sequences, around a third of them singletons. The sample taken for sequencing was blood. The receptors shown here come from a woman between 35 and 50 years old with Graves' hyperthyroidism.

This clonotype was seen many times. J is TRBJ1-5 and V is TRBV12-3 or TRBV12-4, with unresolved D. The CDR3 runs 14 residues. The V gene lost 1 base and the J gene lost 6 bases, with 10 bases spanning the gap. The CDR3 protein is CASSLVSAGQPQHF. The CDR3 DNA follows: TGTGCCAGCAGTTTAGTTTCGGCGGGTCAGCCCCAGCATTTT.

In this sample, this clonotype turned up a few times. The chain has TRBV10-3 and TRBJ2-2; 8 bases map to TRBD1. The germline gives CDR1 ENHRY, CDR2 SYGVKD. The J segment lost 2 bases and the V segment lost 6 bases, leaving 8 bases of the junction unmatched. This CDR3 comprises 16 residues. Here the CDR3 DNA reads TGTGCCATCAGAAGAAGAGACAGGGGCAACACCGGGGAGCTGTTTTTT. This translates into CAIRRRDRGNTGELFF.

Many counts were recorded for this clonotype. The chain links TRBV10-2 to TRBJ1-1, with D hard to call. The CDR3 runs to 13 residues. Germline CDR1 and CDR2: WSHSY and SAAADI. Trimming cost V 4 bases and J 4 bases, with 10 bases left between them. The CDR3, as DNA: TGCGCCAGCAGTGTGTGGGAAGGCACTGAAGCTTTCTTT. Residues: CASSVWEGTEAFF.

This clonotype was picked up a small number of times. The genes are TRBV29-1 and TRBJ2-5; 7 bases align to TRBD2. The CDR3 runs 17 residues. The trim removed 3 bases at V and 2 bases at J, leaving 15 bases unmatched. Germline lookup yields CDR1 SQVTM and CDR2 ANQGSEA. The CDR3 bases are TGCAGCGTTGATGTAGGTTGGCGGGGAGGGACGCAAGAGACCCAGTACTTC. Encoded protein: CSVDVGWRGGTQETQYF.

The V and J genes are TRBV6-2 or TRBV6-3 and TRBJ1-5, with D unresolved. This CDR3 has 12 amino acids. Trimming took 9 bases from V and 8 from J, leaving 14 bases between them. CDR1 and CDR2 (germline): MNHEY, SVGEGT. This chain's CDR3 is CASREGREPQHF. The DNA for the CDR3 is TGTGCCAGTCGGGAGGGCCGGGAGCCCCAGCATTTT.

V is TRBV12-3 or TRBV12-4 and J is TRBJ2-3; D gene unclear. CDR3 length: 13 residues. The V and J ends lost 6 bases and 5 bases respectively, with 12 bases between them. DNA of the CDR3: TGTGCCAGCAGCATTGGACGGCTAGATACGCAGTATTTT. Protein sequence: CASSIGRLDTQYF.

This clonotype was seen a handful of times. The V call is TRBV20-1, the J call TRBJ2-7; 7 bases map to TRBD1. Germline V gene lookup returns CDR1 DFQATT and CDR2 SNEGSKA (reference sequence). This CDR3 is built from 14 residues. V lost 1 base to trimming and J lost 0 bases; unmatched junction nucleotides: 3. The CDR3 bases are TGCAGTGCTAGAGGACAGGGAGTCTCCTACGAGCAGTACTTC. Encoded protein: CSARGQGVSYEQYF.

This clonotype was recorded many times. The V call is TRBV11-2, the J call TRBJ2-7; D is unresolved. Germline assignment: CDR1 SGHAT and CDR2 FQNNGV. The germline V and J ends were trimmed by 4 bases and 5 bases, with 12 bases remaining between them. This CDR3 region has 13 residues. DNA for the CDR3: TGTGCCAGCAGCTCGGTTGGCCCCCACGAGCAGTACTTC. Amino acid sequence: CASSSVGPHEQYF.

This clonotype occurred once. The V call is TRBV7-8, the J call TRBJ1-5; 7 nucleotides agree with TRBD1. The germline V gene encodes CDR1 SGHVS and CDR2 FQNEAQ. The CDR3 sequence is 15 residues long. V was clipped by 8 bases and J by 4 bases; unmatched bases: 11. The CDR3 spells CASGTEGAGNQPQHF. CDR3 sequence (DNA): TGTGCCAGCGGGACGGAGGGGGCAGGGAATCAGCCCCAGCATTTT.

The gene calls are TRBV12-3 or TRBV12-4 and TRBJ2-7; TRBD2 aligns across 9 bases. CDR3 length: 17 amino acids. The ends lost 1 base at V and 2 bases at J; junction bases unmatched: 9. The CDR3 here is CASSLGRGTSRAYEQYF. CDR3 nucleotide sequence: TGTGCCAGCAGTTTAGGTCGAGGGACTAGCAGAGCCTACGAGCAGTACTTC.

This clonotype occurred many times. The genes are TRBV20-1 and TRBJ2-7, with a tentative D call TRBD1 (5 bases). CDR3 length: 15 amino acids. Germline CDR1 DFQATT, CDR2 SNEGSKA (reference sequence). V was pared by 3 bases and J by 5 bases, with 20 bases between. The CDR3 spells CSARNPTESPHEQYF. In DNA, the CDR3 is TGCAGTGCTAGGAATCCGACAGAGAGTCCCCACGAGCAGTACTTC.

This clonotype was found once. This rearrangement joins TRBV12-3 or TRBV12-4 to TRBJ2-5; D is ambiguous. V lost 1 base and J 5 bases, leaving 11 bases between the germline ends. The CDR3 is 14 amino acids. CDR3 nucleotides: TGTGCCAGCAGTTTAGTGGGCCAACACGAGACCCAGTACTTC. Translated: CASSLVGQHETQYF.

This clonotype was observed a few times. V and J are TRBV12-3 or TRBV12-4 and TRBJ1-2, with D uncertain. The CDR3 runs 14 residues. V shed 7 bases and J shed 8 bases, with 20 bases lying between them. In DNA form, the CDR3 reads TGTGCCAGCACGTTTCCAGCCGTCCGTGGAGGCTACACCTTC. The encoded protein is CASTFPAVRGGYTF.

The gene calls are TRBV10-3 and TRBJ1-3; the D is unclear. With 6 bases removed from V and 5 bases from J, the gap between germline ends came to 17 bases. The germline V gene has CDR1 ENHRY and CDR2 SYGVKD. CDR3 length: 15 residues. This CDR3 is CAISGDLGERNTIYF. The CDR3 nucleotides read TGTGCCATCAGCGGGGATCTGGGCGAAAGAAACACCATATATTTT.

In this sample, this clonotype turned up many times. This chain connects TRBV5-1 to TRBJ1-1; D possibly corresponds to TRBD1 (6 bases). Germline-derived CDR1 and CDR2 are SGHRS and YFSETQ. The CDR3 contains 14 residues. Trimming left V 5 bases short and J 7 bases short, with 18 bases between. This CDR3 is CASSLGGGGNEAFF. CDR3 in DNA: TGCGCCAGCAGTCTAGGGGGGGGCGGAAATGAAGCTTTCTTT.